Given below is one TCR beta chain in context. The sample belongs to a study of blood T cell repertoires in COVID-19. Per germline, CDR1 SGHTA and CDR2 FQGNSA. Losses at the gene ends were 5 bases for V and 2 bases for J; bases not matched to a gene: 12. The CDR3 has 18 amino acids. Generated by immunoSEQ multiplex PCR, the TCRdb table keeps only in-frame clones and is missing some. The profile shows about 250,000 clones, approximately 84% of them singletons. Sample: peripheral blood. The rearrangement uses TRBV7-2 and TRBJ2-7; 13 nucleotides match TRBD2. This TCR derives from a man aged 45-60 years with active or convalescent COVID-19. In DNA form, the CDR3 reads TGTGCCAGCAGCCAAGGACTAGCGGGGGCTCTTGACCCCTACGAGCAGTACTTC. Protein sequence: CASSQGLAGALDPYEQYF.